This T cell receptor beta chain was captured by sequencing in a study of control samples from healthy donors and cancer patients (dated by TCRdb to 2020 to 2021). Library creation used the immunoSEQ multiplex PCR assay. Held by TCRdb, this immuneACCESS table contains in-frame sequences only and omits some clones. Under half of the omission traces to an unresolved V gene where checked; the cause of the rest is unknown. The sample table holds around 120,000 clones, of which around 87% were seen once. Of the sample, around 8.7% is held by the ten largest clones. Remarks on this clone: There is no known antigen for this receptor. It has no much larger one-base neighbor in the sample; base qualities were not kept.

The sample comprised blood. This receptor was taken from a man between 40 and 49 years old in good health.

The DNA sequence is TGCGCCAGCAGCCAAGGTAGCGGGGCGAACACCGGGGAGCTGTTTTTT. Its product reads: CASSQGSGANTGELFF. The chain was built from TRBV4-3 and TRBJ2-2, with 8 junctional bases fitting TRBD2. The CDR3 measures 16 amino acids from cysteine to phenylalanine. The kept DNA is CDR3 alone, 48 bases in frame from the first base. V is pruned by 1 base and J by 0 bases, leaving 1 base of the junction without a gene match. Reading the germline V gene gives CDR1 LGHNA and CDR2 YSLEER.